These 7 T cell receptor beta chains were sequenced from one sample in a study of spatial heterogeneity in lung cancer. TCRdb reanalysed the 5' RACE reads using MiXCR and keeps one entry per CDR3 protein. This table holds roughly 72,000 distinct CDR3 sequences, about 8.2% found once. The time point here: blood at routine non-recurrence follow-up after resection. The sample consisted of PBMCs, taken at follow-up. All receptors come from a female donor with early-stage non-small cell lung cancer.

This clonotype has at least ten counts. This rearrangement joins TRBV4-2 to TRBJ2-3; 7 bases agree with TRBD1. CDR3 length: 14 amino acids. Germline CDR1 reads LGHNA; CDR2 reads YNFKEQ. V lost 0 bases to trimming and J lost 4 bases; unmatched junction nucleotides: 1. This chain's CDR3 is CASSQDTGADTQYF. CDR3 in DNA: TGTGCCAGCAGCCAAGATACAGGGGCAGATACGCAGTATTTT.

This clonotype was seen just once. The chain joins TRBV20-1 to TRBJ1-3, with TRBD1 identical over 9 bases. Germline V gene data show CDR1 as DFQATT and CDR2 as SNEGSKA (reference sequence). V dropped 3 bases and J dropped 2; count of bases not matched to a gene: 5. The CDR3 runs to 15 residues. The chain's CDR3 is CSASEGTGPGNTIYF. The DNA of the CDR3 is TGCAGTGCTAGTGAGGGGACAGGGCCTGGAAACACCATATATTTT.

This clonotype showed up many times. For the CDR3, the DNA is TGTGCCATCAGTGCCAGGGTCAATCAGCCCCAGCATTTT. Residues: CAISARVNQPQHF. The chain has TRBV10-3 and TRBJ1-5; weak D call: TRBD1 (5 bases). Germline CDR1 ENHRY, CDR2 SYGVKD. The CDR3 is made up of 13 amino acids. Between the trimmed V and J ends, which lost 4 bases and 3 bases, there was a span of 7 bases.

This clonotype was seen at least ten times. The rearrangement joins TRBV28 to TRBJ2-6, with a possible D match to TRBD2 (5 bases). From germline, CDR1 is MDHEN and CDR2 SYDVKM. CDR3 length: 15 amino acids. Trimming took off 7 bases at V and 0 bases at J, with 10 bases between the two ends. The DNA of the CDR3 is TGTGCCAGCATCAGCGGATCCTCTGGGGCCAACGTCCTGACTTTC. This codes for CASISGSSGANVLTF.

This clonotype was detected many times. This chain uses TRBV4-1 with TRBJ2-1, with a tentative D call TRBD2 (6 bases). This CDR3 comprises 14 residues. Looked up from germline, CDR1 is MGHRA and CDR2 is YSYEKL. V lost 1 base and J 9 bases, leaving 13 bases between the germline ends. CDR3 nucleotide sequence: TGCGCCAGCAGCCAAGGTCGGCTAGCGAGTGAGCAGTTCTTC. Translating gives CASSQGRLASEQFF.

The V call is TRBV20-1, the J call TRBJ1-1; D not certain. The ends were cut back, 1 base at V and 3 bases at J, with 9 bases in the middle. The germline V gene encodes CDR1 DFQATT and CDR2 SNEGSKA (reference sequence). CDR3 length: 13 amino acids. CDR3 sequence: CSARGPVDTEAFF. CDR3 coding DNA: TGCAGTGCTAGAGGTCCGGTGGACACTGAAGCTTTCTTT.

This clonotype turned up a few times. The CDR3 DNA reads TGTGCCAGCAGTTACAGTGCCTATGGCTACACCTTC. It encodes CASSYSAYGYTF. The V gene is TRBV27, the J gene TRBJ1-2, with D unclear. Trimming cost V 4 bases and J 4 bases, with 7 bases left between them. The CDR3 totals 12 residues. In germline, CDR1 is MNHEY, CDR2 SMNVEV (reference sequence).